A single T cell receptor beta chain is shown here with its context. The method was immunoSEQ multiplex PCR; TCRdb's version includes in-frame clones alone and lacks a portion of them. The sample holds under 30,000 clones, about 80% seen once. The sample is drawn from a study of graft-versus-host responses after intestinal transplantation. Germline V gene data show CDR1 as WSHSY and CDR2 as SAAADI. This CDR3 contains 15 residues. The V segment lost 8 bases and the J segment 1 base; nucleotides outside the gene matches: 11. The starting material, graft tissue, was processed to release intraepithelial and lamina propria lymphocytes.

Sequenced here: ileum tissue, sampled 98 days after intestinal transplantation. This receptor was taken from a human patient who received an intestinal transplant, so some T cells may come from the graft donor. The J gene is TRBJ2-7, the V gene TRBV10-2, with 7 bases identical to TRBD2. The CDR3 DNA follows: TGCGCCAGCGGGACTATTGGGACGAATTCCTACGAGCAGTACTTC. It is translated as CASGTIGTNSYEQYF.